This record covers a single T cell receptor beta chain. A junction end diverges from the germline sequence, so it may reflect a read error. Clones were read by immunoSEQ multiplex PCR, and TCRdb kept only the in-frame ones, dropping some. Of some 79,000 clones in the sample, around nine tenths were seen once. This specimen belongs to a study of T cell changes during pregnancy in multiple sclerosis. The CDR3 is 16 residues long. Per the germline V gene, CDR1 is KGHSH and CDR2 is LQKENI. This chain links TRBV18 with TRBJ2-1; 10 nucleotides align to TRBD2. The TCR was taken from a female donor with multiple sclerosis, enrolled in a pregnancy study. The sample here was CD4+ T cells from peripheral blood mononuclear cells, taken in the second trimester of pregnancy. The DNA for the CDR3 is TGTGCCAGCTTACCAGCGGGGGGGTTCTCCTACAATGAGCAGTTCTTC. It specifies CASLPAGGFSYNEQFF.